This T cell receptor beta chain appears in the sequencing data of a study of blood T cell repertoires in COVID-19 (dated by TCRdb to the early 2020s). For the study in its entirety: Collaborator samples came from the United States, Italy and Spain and covered acute and convalescent phases of COVID-19. The repertoires were released in a freely available public database meant as a resource for research on the immune response to SARS-CoV-2. Subjects who had been exposed to COVID-19, were actively infected with it, or had recovered from it provided the deeply sampled blood TCRbeta repertoires that made up the dataset. The prospective study material was composed of cDNA or gDNA derived from T cells, B-cell-depleted T cells, or PBMCs. Where available, HLA class I and class II types were obtained from metadata supplied by the sample provider rather than from assay-based typing. The samples were drawn from two sources: the first 160 participants of the ongoing ImmuneRACE study, and 1,000 to 1,500 subjects contributed by 6 global collaborators. The sample metadata nearly always contained a de-identified subject ID, COVID-19 status, age in years and sex.

Whole blood was collected in K2EDTA tubes by collaborating institutions according to the institutions' own protocols. For TCRbeta analysis, collaborators shipped samples as frozen whole blood, isolated PBMCs, or DNA extracted from either of those sample types. TCRbeta CDR3 regions were amplified from genomic DNA using the immunoSEQ Assay, a bias-controlled multiplex PCR. Per the original workflow: The number of nucleated cells in each sample was estimated by amplification of reference gene primers within the assay. Sequence reads were collapsed and filtered to measure the absolute abundance of every unique TCRbeta CDR3 rearrangement. For each sample, productive Simpson clonality was calculated by taking the square root of Simpson's diversity index across productive rearrangements. TCRdb stores this immuneACCESS table with in-frame sequences only. Part of the clones is absent; in the studies checked, under half of the shortfall reflects unresolved V genes, and no reason is known for the rest. Clone size and the V and J calls come from that table; the DNA yielded D and trimming. The sample records approximately 97,000 clones, just over 90% of which are singletons. The ten largest clonotypes hold less than 2% of the sample.

As regards this clone: What antigen it recognizes has not been identified. Base qualities were left out, and no much larger clone turns up one base away.

The study at large found these results: The amount of clinical and demographic metadata varied by source and participant and was provided uncurated.

Via the germline V gene, CDR1 is SGHRS and CDR2 YFSETQ. CDR3 length: 15 amino acids, cysteine to phenylalanine. The CDR3 DNA has 45 bases and is translated from base 1. Trimming costs V 0 bases and J 6 bases, and their ends lie 12 bases apart. The TCR comes from a man aged 60 to 75 with acute or convalescent COVID-19. Material for sequencing was peripheral blood. Recombination joined TRBV5-1 with TRBJ2-2; no D gene call is confident. Read as DNA, the sequence is TGCGCCAGCAGCTTGGGACAAGTAAGCCCCGGGGAGCTGTTTTTT. It codes for CASSLGQVSPGELFF.